This T cell receptor (beta chain) comes out of a study of T-cell reconstitution after alpha-beta-depleted transplantation in children. Many counts were recorded for this clonotype. The antigen remains undetermined. The study, taken as a whole, reports: Approximately two months post-transplant, alpha-beta T cells reportedly originated from several hundred expanded graft clones.

Trimming removed 2 bases from V and 6 bases from J, with 6 bases in between. The CDR3 totals 12 residues. A library of TCRbeta sequences, prepared with unique molecular identifiers, was generated. In TCRdb, the PCR reads were re-called with MiXCR into one record per CDR3 protein. The sample consists of some 220,000 distinct CDR3 sequences, 11% of them appearing once. This sequence was found in a child younger than two with acute myeloid leukemia, due to receive a stem cell transplant. The chain employs TRBV12-3 or TRBV12-4 and TRBJ2-3; no firm D call. Specimen: PBMCs, collected before TCRalphabeta/CD19-depleted stem cell transplant. The CDR3 nucleotides read TGTGCCAGCAGTTTAACAAGGGATACGCAGTATTTT. Protein product: CASSLTRDTQYF.